This T cell receptor beta chain comes out of a study of shared clonotypes between healthy human individuals. V shed 4 bases, J shed 5 bases, and the junction held 7 bases outside the gene matches. The CDR3 is made up of 14 amino acids. Germline V lookup: CDR1 SEHNR, CDR2 FQNEAQ (reference sequence). On this clone: The antigen is undetermined.

Notes on the study in general: Against clonotypes common to all four donors, non-shared ones had lower generation probabilities.

Deep was the level at which the assay was run. Sequencing used immunoSEQ multiplex PCR; TCRdb keeps in-frame clones, though not all of them. The repertoire holds just over 2,000,000 clones, with 85% to 95% as singletons. This receptor was taken from a man aged 18-30 years in good health. Source material: naive CD4+ T cells sorted from blood. Regarding subset: CD45RA+ positively selected. This chain links TRBV7-9 with TRBJ2-5, with TRBD1 identical over 7 bases. CDR3 nucleotides: TGTGCCAGCAGCTCAAACACAGGGGATGAGACCCAGTACTTC. It encodes CASSSNTGDETQYF. The full variable domain, rest sourced from reference TRBV7-9 and TRBJ2-5, is DTGVSQNPRHKITKRGQNVTFRCDPISEHNRLYWYRQTLGQGPEFLTYFQNEAQLEKSRLLSDRFSAERPKGSFSTLEIQRTEQGDSAMYLCASSSNTGDETQYFGPGTRLLVL.